One and the same sample provided the 5 T cell receptor beta chains below, sequenced in a study of T cells after somatic rescue of genetic block. The assay was immunoSEQ multiplex PCR, and TCRdb's table has in-frame clones only and misses some. Among 70,000 to 85,000 clones, approximately 90% were seen once, and the ten largest hold approximately 3%. The sample was peripheral blood mononuclear cells (PBMCs). Receptor source: a man aged 25-45 years.

V and J are TRBV4-1 and TRBJ2-7; D call uncertain. V was trimmed by 1 base and J by 0 bases, leaving 7 bases between them. The CDR3 has 14 amino acids. Looked up from germline, CDR1 is MGHRA and CDR2 is YSYEKL. The chain's CDR3 is CASSQGPDSYEQYF. CDR3 DNA: TGCGCCAGCAGCCAAGGCCCCGACTCCTACGAGCAGTACTTC.

The V and J genes are TRBV13 and TRBJ1-1, with D perhaps TRBD1 (5 bases). Germline CDR1 PRHDT, CDR2 FYEKMQ (reference sequence). Trimming removed 2 bases at V and 8 bases at J, with 9 bases between. This CDR3 comprises 12 residues. The CDR3 bases are TGTGCCAGCAGCTTAAGTGGGGGAGAAGCTTTCTTT. Its protein is CASSLSGGEAFF.

The V gene is TRBV5-1, the J gene TRBJ2-3; the D gene is possibly TRBD1 (5 bases). Trimming shortened V by 4 bases and J by 0 bases, and 12 bases separated the two germline ends. This CDR3 spans 15 amino acids. Germline V gene data show CDR1 as SGHRS and CDR2 as YFSETQ. In DNA form, the CDR3 reads TGCGCCAGCAGCCTGGACACCCTGAGCACAGATACGCAGTATTTT. Encoded protein: CASSLDTLSTDTQYF.

The genes are TRBV4-3 and TRBJ2-2; D gene unclear. Trimming stripped 0 bases from V and 6 bases from J, with 14 bases between. Germline values: CDR1 LGHNA, CDR2 YSLEER. The CDR3 spans 16 residues. CDR3 amino acids: CASSQEVQQLPGELFF. DNA of the CDR3: TGCGCCAGCAGCCAAGAGGTCCAGCAGTTGCCCGGGGAGCTGTTTTTT.

The chain uses TRBV11-2 and TRBJ2-3, with D possibly called TRBD1 or TRBD2 (6 bases each). With 5 bases removed from V and 3 bases from J, the gap between germline ends came to 15 bases. CDR3 size: 15 residues. Germline CDR1 reads SGHAT; CDR2 reads FQNNGV. The CDR3 DNA reads as TGTGCCAGCAGCCCCGAGGGGGGTAGTACAGATACGCAGTATTTT. It encodes CASSPEGGSTDTQYF.